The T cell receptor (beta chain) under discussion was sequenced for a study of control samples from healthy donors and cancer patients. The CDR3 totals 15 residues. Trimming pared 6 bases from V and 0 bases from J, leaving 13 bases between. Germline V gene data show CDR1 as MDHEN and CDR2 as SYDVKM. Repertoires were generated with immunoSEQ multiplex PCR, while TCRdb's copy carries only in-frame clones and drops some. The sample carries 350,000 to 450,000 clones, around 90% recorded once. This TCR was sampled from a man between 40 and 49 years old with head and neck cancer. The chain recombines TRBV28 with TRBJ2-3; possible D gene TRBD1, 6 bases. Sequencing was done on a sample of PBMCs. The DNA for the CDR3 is TGTGCCAGCAGGCTAAGGGGGATTAGCACAGATACGCAGTATTTT. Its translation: CASRLRGISTDTQYF.